A single sample gave rise to the 23 T cell receptor beta chains below, sequenced in a study of persistence of HIV-infected CD4 T cells. The stimulus was lysate of CMV-infected fibroblasts, roughly 10 ug/mL. Sorted nonresponding memory CD4+ T cells were CD40L-negative, CD69-negative, CD45RO-high. This was the immunoSEQ version 4 assay in survey mode. The protocol was immunoSEQ multiplex PCR, while the TCRdb copy is restricted to in-frame clones and leaves out a portion. The repertoire includes roughly 35,000 clones, approximately 84% of them detected once, and 1.5% to 2% sits in the top ten. These receptors' antigens are unknown. The sequenced sample was CD4+ T cells sorted from PBMCs after approximately 19-hour stimulation, obtained from a patient who received antiretroviral therapy. The receptors stem from an adult man with HIV who was CMV-seropositive.

This clone was counted only a few times. The gene calls are TRBV6-5 and TRBJ2-2; no definite D call. The V gene's germline CDR1 is MNHEY and CDR2 SVGAGI. With 5 bases removed from V and 7 bases from J, the gap between germline ends came to 11 bases. The CDR3 is 13 amino acids. CDR3 coding DNA: TGTGCCAGCAGTCCCCGCGATCTCGGGGAGCTGTTTTTT. Its protein product is CASSPRDLGELFF.

This clone was observed once. CDR3 sequence reads: CASSQDSSGGANEQFF. The CDR3 DNA reads as TGCGCCAGCAGCCAAGATTCTAGCGGGGGGGCGAATGAGCAGTTCTTC. The V call is TRBV4-1, the J call TRBJ2-1, with 12 bases identical to TRBD2. After removal of 0 bases from V and 7 bases from J, the junction contained 4 bases not matched to a gene. This CDR3 is built from 16 residues. Germline V lookup: CDR1 MGHRA, CDR2 YSYEKL.

The chain employs TRBV3-1 (or the pseudogene TRBV3-2) and TRBJ2-1, with a weak D call TRBD2 (5 bases). From germline, CDR1 is LGHDT and CDR2 YNNKEL (reference sequence). V lost 2 bases and J lost 6, with 11 bases in between. The CDR3 sequence is 14 residues long. CDR3 in DNA: TGTGCCAGCAGCCAAACCCACCGGGGCAATGAGCAGTTCTTC. Its protein product is CASSQTHRGNEQFF.

The chain recombines TRBV7-2 with TRBJ1-2; 9 bases line up with TRBD1. This CDR3 has 13 residues. CDR1 SGHTA and CDR2 FQGNSA come from the germline V gene. J gave up 13 bases and V 4 bases, and 10 bases lay outside the gene matches. CDR3 nucleotide sequence: TGTGCCAGCAGCTCAACAGGGGGCGCAGGGTCCACCTTC. This codes for CASSSTGGAGSTF. The whole variable domain, filled in from reference TRBV7-2 and TRBJ1-2, reads GAGVSQSPSNKVTEKGKDVELRCDPISGHTALYWYRQSLGQGLEFLIYFQGNSAPDKSGLPSDRFSAERTGGSVSTLTIQRTQQEDSAVYLCASSSTGGAGSTFGSGTRLTVV.

J is TRBJ1-2 and V is TRBV5-8; maybe TRBD1 (5 bases). Germline CDR1 SGHTS, CDR2 YDEGEE. The CDR3 runs 15 residues. V lost 3 bases to trimming and J lost 7 bases, with 19 bases between them. The CDR3 nucleotides read TGTGCCAGCAGCTCAAAATACAGGTCCCAAGCTGGCTACACCTTC. Residues: CASSSKYRSQAGYTF.

This clone qualifies as medium-sized. The chain joins TRBV28 to TRBJ1-3; D uncertain. V lost 4 bases to trimming and J lost 0 bases, with 10 bases between them. CDR1 is MDHEN, CDR2 SYDVKM, per germline. The CDR3 runs to 15 residues. CDR3 DNA sequence: TGTGCCAGCAGTTCCGACGGAGTCTCTGGAAACACCATATATTTT. The encoded protein is CASSSDGVSGNTIYF.

V gene TRBV5-6 combines with J gene TRBJ2-3, with D tentatively TRBD1 (5 bases). Germline V gene data show CDR1 as SGHDT and CDR2 as YYEEEE. V lost 0 bases and J lost 5, with 13 bases in between. This CDR3 has 15 amino acids. This CDR3 is CASSLDQGWKDTQYF. As DNA, the CDR3 is TGTGCCAGCAGCTTGGATCAGGGTTGGAAAGATACGCAGTATTTT. Full variable domain (outside the CDR3, taken from reference TRBV5-6 and TRBJ2-3): DAGVTQSPTHLIKTRGQQVTLRCSPKSGHDTVSWYQQALGQGPQFIFQYYEEEERQRGNFPDRFSGHQFPNYSSELNVNALLLGDSALYLCASSLDQGWKDTQYFGPGTRLTVL.

This chain uses TRBV12-3 or TRBV12-4 with TRBJ1-2; D not certain. The CDR3 runs 12 residues. Trimming shortened V by 4 bases and J by 14 bases, and 17 bases separated the two germline ends. CDR3 sequence: CASSSDLRRWTF. CDR3 bases: TGTGCCAGCAGTTCGGACCTCCGAAGGTGGACCTTC.

This chain joins TRBV12-3 or TRBV12-4 and TRBJ1-1; unclear D gene. Trimming cost V 6 bases and J 0 bases, with 8 bases left between them. CDR3 size: 13 residues. The CDR3 sequence is CASRRLLNTEAFF. In nucleotides, the CDR3 is TGTGCCAGCAGAAGGCTACTGAACACTGAAGCTTTCTTT.

The chain uses TRBV7-9 and TRBJ2-7, with 11 bases fitting TRBD1. With V trimmed by 3 bases and J by 5 bases, 9 bases remained unmatched. The CDR3 sequence is 16 residues long. Germline V gene sequence: CDR1 SEHNR, CDR2 FQNEAQ (reference sequence). This CDR3 reads CASSFGAGTGGDEQYF. The DNA for the CDR3 is TGTGCCAGCAGCTTCGGGGCCGGGACAGGGGGGGACGAGCAGTACTTC.

The chain has TRBV5-4 and TRBJ1-1; tentatively, D is TRBD1 (5 bases). With 3 bases removed from V and 2 bases from J, the gap between germline ends came to 11 bases. The CDR3 has 14 amino acids. CDR1 and CDR2 (germline): SGHNT, YYREEE (reference sequence). CDR3: CASSSKGPNTEAFF. The CDR3 DNA follows: TGTGCCAGCAGCTCAAAGGGGCCAAACACTGAAGCTTTCTTT.

Here the CDR3 DNA reads TGTGCCAGCAGTTACACGGGCGGGGGAGGCTACACCTTC. This codes for CASSYTGGGGYTF. The rearrangement joins TRBV6-5 to TRBJ1-2; weak D call: TRBD1 (5 bases). Germline loops: CDR1 MNHEY, CDR2 SVGAGI. Trimming removed 2 bases at V and 8 bases at J, with 12 bases between. This CDR3 spans 13 amino acids.

The chain has TRBV27 and TRBJ2-3, with unresolved D. Germline CDR1 MNHEY, CDR2 SMNVEV (reference sequence). There are 16 residues in the CDR3. The ends were cut back, 2 bases at V and 0 bases at J, with 12 bases in the middle. DNA for the CDR3: TGTGCCAGCAGTTTAGGCCCGTATAGGAGCACAGATACGCAGTATTTT. This encodes CASSLGPYRSTDTQYF.

The J gene is TRBJ2-3, the V gene TRBV19, with D perhaps matching TRBD2 (5 bases). CDR3 length equals 14 residues. Between the trimmed V and J ends, which lost 3 bases and 2 bases, there was a span of 9 bases. Germline V gives CDR1 LNHDA, CDR2 SQIVND (reference sequence). The CDR3 sequence is CASSMGGPTDTQYF. Written as DNA, the CDR3 is TGTGCCAGTAGTATGGGCGGGCCCACAGATACGCAGTATTTT.

The V call is TRBV19, the J call TRBJ1-3, with D hard to call. The CDR3 covers 17 residues. V dropped 6 bases and J dropped 0 bases, with 18 bases sitting between them. CDR1 is LNHDA, CDR2 SQIVND, per germline (reference sequence). The CDR3 protein is CASSKGPGSDSGNTIYF. The CDR3 DNA follows: TGTGCCAGTAGCAAGGGCCCCGGGTCAGACTCTGGAAACACCATATATTTT.

This clone was detected a few times. V and J are TRBV27 and TRBJ2-1, with TRBD2 identical over 10 bases. The CDR3 totals 15 residues. The germline CDR1 and CDR2 sequences are MNHEY and SMNVEV (reference sequence). Losses at the gene ends were 8 bases for V and 4 bases for J; bases not matched to a gene: 8. The DNA of the CDR3 is TGTGCCAGCTCCCTAGCGGGGGCGCAATACAATGAGCAGTTCTTC. Protein sequence: CASSLAGAQYNEQFF.

V gene TRBV28 combines with J gene TRBJ2-1, with 8 bases identical to TRBD1. Germline V CDR1 and CDR2: MDHEN, SYDVKM. The CDR3 covers 16 residues. V lost 5 bases and J lost 2; bases outside the gene matches: 8. CDR3 protein: CASSDGQGSTYNEQFF. CDR3 bases: TGTGCCAGCAGTGATGGACAGGGAAGTACCTACAATGAGCAGTTCTTC.

The rearrangement links TRBV30 to TRBJ1-6, with 9 bases aligning to TRBD1. V gave up 5 bases and J gave up 7 bases; unmatched junction bases: 3. The CDR3 covers 13 residues. The germline V gene has CDR1 GTSNPN and CDR2 SVGIG (reference sequence). The DNA for the CDR3 is TGTGCCTGGGCTGACAGGGGGAATTCACCCCTCCACTTT. Translated, it gives CAWADRGNSPLHF. Full variable domain (outside the CDR3, taken from reference TRBV30 and TRBJ1-6): SQTIHQWPATLVQPVGSPLSLECTVEGTSNPNLYWYRQAAGRGLQLLFYSVGIGQISSEVPQNLSASRPQDRQFILSSKKLLLSDSGFYLCAWADRGNSPLHFGNGTRLTVT.

The CDR3 is CASSQVVGGGSPLHF. The CDR3, as DNA: TGTGCCAGCAGCCAAGTCGTCGGAGGAGGAAGCCCCCTCCACTTT. The rearrangement links TRBV3-1 (or the pseudogene TRBV3-2) to TRBJ1-6; D is uncertain. Deletions cut 1 base from V and 13 bases from J, with 17 bases between. CDR3 size: 15 residues. Germline V gene lookup returns CDR1 LGHDT and CDR2 YNNKEL (reference sequence).

The chain links TRBV2 to TRBJ1-6, with D tentatively TRBD1 (6 bases). The CDR3 contains 15 residues. CDR1 SNHLY and CDR2 FYNNEI come from the germline V gene. Trimming took 5 bases from V and 8 from J, leaving 16 bases between them. CDR3 region: CASSTRGGGYSPLHF. Written as DNA, the CDR3 is TGTGCCAGCAGTACCCGTGGAGGGGGTTATTCACCCCTCCACTTT.

The J gene is TRBJ2-2, the V gene TRBV2; TRBD1 aligns across 12 bases. The germline CDR1 and CDR2 sequences are SNHLY and FYNNEI. Trimming cost V 5 bases and J 3 bases; bases outside gene matches: 13. The CDR3 spans 19 residues. The CDR3 loop reads CASSWTGTGGTSYTGELFF. The CDR3 bases are TGTGCCAGCAGTTGGACTGGGACAGGGGGCACCTCGTACACCGGGGAGCTGTTTTTT. The variable domain in full, with the rest retrieved from reference TRBV2 and TRBJ2-2, is EPEVTQTPSHQVTQMGQEVILRCVPISNHLYFYWYRQILGQKVEFLVSFYNNEISEKSEIFDDQFSVERPDGSNFTLKIRSTKLEDSAMYFCASSWTGTGGTSYTGELFFGEGSRLTVL.

This chain uses TRBV7-2 with TRBJ1-2; D is uncertain. CDR1 SGHTA and CDR2 FQGNSA come from the germline V gene. CDR3 length equals 15 residues. V dropped 2 bases and J dropped 2 bases, with 12 bases sitting between them. CDR3 sequence: CASSLTAGGNYGYTF. CDR3 nucleotides: TGTGCCAGCAGCTTAACAGCGGGAGGGAACTATGGCTACACCTTC.

The chain carries TRBV2 and TRBJ2-7; possible D gene TRBD1, 8 bases. V lost 4 bases and J 0 bases, leaving 13 bases between the germline ends. Germline V gene sequence: CDR1 SNHLY, CDR2 FYNNEI. The CDR3 sequence is 15 residues long. In nucleotides, the CDR3 is TGTGCCAGCAGTGTACAGGGGGGGGGCTCCTACGAGCAGTACTTC. Translated: CASSVQGGGSYEQYF.